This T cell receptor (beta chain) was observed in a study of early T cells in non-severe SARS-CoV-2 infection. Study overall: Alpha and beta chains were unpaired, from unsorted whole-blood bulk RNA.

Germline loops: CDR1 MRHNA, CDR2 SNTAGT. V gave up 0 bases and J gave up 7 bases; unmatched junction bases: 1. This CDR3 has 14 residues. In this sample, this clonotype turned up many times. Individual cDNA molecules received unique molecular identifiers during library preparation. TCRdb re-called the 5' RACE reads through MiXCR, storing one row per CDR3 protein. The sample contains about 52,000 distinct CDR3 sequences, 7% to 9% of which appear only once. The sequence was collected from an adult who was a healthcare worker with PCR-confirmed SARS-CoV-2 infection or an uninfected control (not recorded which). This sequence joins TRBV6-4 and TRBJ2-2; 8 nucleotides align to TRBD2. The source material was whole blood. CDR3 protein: CASSDSSGSGELFF. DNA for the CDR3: TGTGCCAGCAGTGACTCGAGCGGGAGCGGGGAGCTGTTTTTT.